This paragraph covers one T cell receptor (beta chain) sequence. The source of the sample is a study of T cells expressing NK-cell markers. Study details: The TCR beta repertoires originated in sorted CD3+CD56+NKG2C+, CD3+CD56+NKG2C- and CD3+CD56-NKG2C+ T cells. The sequencing cohort of eight donors included seven HCMV-seropositive individuals and one seronegative individual.

Germline V lookup: CDR1 SGHRS, CDR2 YFSETQ. The CDR3 consists of 16 residues. It was by 5'RACE template switching with UMIs that TCR beta cDNA was made. TCRdb reworked the 5' RACE reads into one entry per CDR3 protein, no DNA. The sample holds over 350,000 distinct CDR3 sequences. J is TRBJ2-3 and V is TRBV5-1; the TCRdb D gene call, TRBD2, has no DNA to confirm it. This receptor was taken from a woman between 50 and 59 years old in good health. The source material was blood T cells: a sorted CD56 or NKG2C T cell subset, CD4+ or CD8+ T cells, or bulk PBMC T cells (not recorded which). CDR3 in amino acids: CASSFGLAESLDTQYF.